This TCR beta chain was observed in a study of shared clonotypes between healthy human individuals. Background on the study: CD4 naive and CD4 memory each took three plates per donor, while CD8 naive took two and CD8 memory one. Notes on the study in general: Clonotypes that were shared across four donors made up roughly 5% of naive CD4 clonotypes. The donor pool, a small one, limited the genetic and exposure-history diversity represented.

V lost 6 bases and J 0 bases, leaving 12 bases between the germline ends. The CDR3 length is 16 residues. CDR1 is LNHDA and CDR2 is SQIVND in the germline V gene (reference sequence). Repertoires were generated with immunoSEQ multiplex PCR, while TCRdb's copy carries only in-frame clones and drops some. The sample gives a few million clones, roughly 92% of which show up once; approximately 0.39% is in the top ten. This clone was counted once. The antigen remains unidentified. The clonotype originates from a young man in good health. Some clones in this sample may be carry-over from other donors' samples. The chain uses TRBV19 and TRBJ2-6; a possible D gene is TRBD2 (5 bases). The specimen sequenced was naive CD4+ T cells from PBMCs. The subset: CD45RA+ positively selected. CDR3 sequence (DNA): TGTGCCAGTAGGCAATCAGGAGGCTCTGGGGCCAACGTCCTGACTTTC. Amino acids: CASRQSGGSGANVLTF. Using reference TRBV19 and TRBJ2-6 for the parts outside the CDR3, the full variable domain is DGGITQSPKYLFRKEGQNVTLSCEQNLNHDAMYWYRQDPGQGLRLIYYSQIVNDFQKGDIAEGYSVSREKKESFPLTVTSAQKNPTAFYLCASRQSGGSGANVLTFGAGSRLTVL.